What follows is one TCR beta chain and its context. Its antigen is still unknown. These data belong to a study of T cell responses to AZD1222 COVID-19 vaccine. General study points: Recipients of AZD1222 seropositive at baseline numbered only 5 to 7. Two doses of AZD1222 preceded a rise in Spike-specific TCR breadth and depth.

TCRdb's table, derived via immunoSEQ multiplex PCR, lists solely in-frame clones and lacks some. The sample has 100,000 to 150,000 clones; around 90% are singletons. V lost 3 bases and J lost 5, with 13 bases in between. Germline CDR1 LNHDA, CDR2 SQIVND (reference sequence). The CDR3 length is 14 residues. The source of this sequence is an adult in good health. The sequencing here drew on peripheral blood, taken on day 0 of AZD1222 vaccination. The V call is TRBV19, the J call TRBJ1-1; tentatively, D is TRBD1 (6 bases). In DNA, the CDR3 is TGTGCCAGTAGTATGGGGGCAGAAAATACTGAAGCTTTCTTT. Its protein product is CASSMGAENTEAFF.